A single sample is the source of the 2 T cell receptor beta chains below, sequenced in a study of regulatory T cells in long-lasting Graves disease. iRepertoire HTBI primers and Arm-PCR of CDR3 regions built TCR beta libraries. One entry per CDR3 protein, called by TCRdb with MiXCR from the multiplex PCR reads. Of some 340,000 distinct CDR3 sequences listed, roughly 25% are singletons. As to time point: persistent/refractory GD, antithyroid drugs over 5 years with positive TRAb. From RNA extracted from PBMCs, the TCR library was made. The sequenced sample was peripheral blood mononuclear cells (PBMCs), obtained when the disease was refractory, from a patient treated with antithyroid drugs. These receptors were taken from a woman between 35 and 50 years old with Graves disease.

At least ten counts were recorded for this clonotype. This chain joins TRBV7-2 and TRBJ1-2; D is unresolved. This CDR3 spans 14 amino acids. V lost 0 bases and J lost 4, with 9 bases in between. Germline CDR1 SGHTA, CDR2 FQGNSA. The CDR3 reads CASSLASDGYGYTF. The CDR3 nucleotides are TGTGCCAGCAGCTTAGCCTCGGACGGCTATGGCTACACCTTC.

This clonotype was found many times. The chain joins TRBV7-2 to TRBJ2-5; D possibly corresponds to TRBD1 (6 bases). The germline V and J ends were trimmed by 4 bases and 2 bases, with 14 bases remaining between them. Germline V gene data show CDR1 as SGHTA and CDR2 as FQGNSA. This CDR3 region has 15 residues. CDR3 protein: CASSSYGDKQETQYF. The CDR3 DNA is TGTGCCAGCAGCTCTTACGGGGACAAGCAAGAGACCCAGTACTTC.